Below are 11 T cell receptor beta chains sequenced from a single sample in a study of T cells after somatic rescue of genetic block. Method: immunoSEQ multiplex PCR; TCRdb's copy keeps in-frame clones and lacks some. The profile covers 13,000 to 15,000 clones, with approximately 71% appearing a single time and around 30% taken by the ten largest. What was sequenced was peripheral blood mononuclear cells (PBMCs). These receptors originate from a man aged 18 to 29.

The CDR3: CAWSGTGLRYGYTF. DNA for the CDR3: TGTGCCTGGAGTGGGACAGGGTTGCGCTATGGCTACACCTTC. The V and J genes are TRBV30 and TRBJ1-2, with TRBD1 identical over 8 bases. The CDR3 is 14 residues long. V lost 1 base to trimming and J lost 4 bases; unmatched junction nucleotides: 5. CDR1 and CDR2 from the germline V gene are GTSNPN and SVGIG (reference sequence). Variable domain in full (rest from reference TRBV30 and TRBJ1-2): SQTIHQWPATLVQPVGSPLSLECTVEGTSNPNLYWYRQAAGRGLQLLFYSVGIGQISSEVPQNLSASRPQDRQFILSSKKLLLSDSGFYLCAWSGTGLRYGYTFGSGTRLTVV.

This clone was detected a few times. The chain carries TRBV5-1 and TRBJ2-3; 8 bases match TRBD2. The CDR3 is 16 amino acids. The germline CDR1 and CDR2 sequences are SGHRS and YFSETQ. Trimming at V came to 0 bases and at J to 5 bases, leaving 8 bases not matched to a gene. CDR3 DNA sequence: TGCGCCAGCAGCTTGGTAGCGGGACCTTCGGGAGATACGCAGTATTTT. The encoded protein is CASSLVAGPSGDTQYF.

The V call is TRBV6-1, the J call TRBJ2-1; tentatively, D is TRBD1 or TRBD2 (5 bases each). V was clipped by 4 bases and J by 6 bases, with 10 bases between them. The germline V gene encodes CDR1 MNHNS and CDR2 SASEGT. The CDR3 extends over 13 amino acids. CDR3 amino acids: CASSVGVPNEQFF. The CDR3 DNA reads TGTGCCAGCAGTGTGGGGGTCCCCAATGAGCAGTTCTTC.

This clone was seen a single time. The chain links TRBV7-3 to TRBJ2-1; TRBD2 matches 11 bases. After removal of 4 bases from V and 5 bases from J, the junction contained 4 bases not matched to a gene. Germline-derived CDR1 and CDR2 are SGHTA and FQGTGA. The CDR3 length is 15 residues. The CDR3: CASSWHSGRDNEQFF. The CDR3 DNA is TGTGCCAGCAGCTGGCATAGCGGGAGGGACAATGAGCAGTTCTTC.

This sequence joins TRBV6-5 and TRBJ1-4, with 7 nucleotides matching TRBD1. Germline assignment: CDR1 MNHEY and CDR2 SVGAGI. J lost 2 bases, V lost 1 base, and 1 base had no gene match. The CDR3 consists of 15 residues. This CDR3 reads CASSYLQGTNEKLFF. The CDR3, as DNA: TGTGCCAGCAGTTACTTACAGGGGACTAATGAAAAACTGTTTTTT.

This chain uses TRBV18 with TRBJ2-7; no definite D call. Germline-derived CDR1 and CDR2 are KGHSH and LQKENI. Trimming stripped 6 bases from V and 1 base from J, with 7 bases between. CDR3 length equals 12 residues. CDR3 protein: CASSAESYEQYF. The CDR3, as DNA: TGTGCCAGCTCCGCGGAGTCCTACGAGCAGTACTTC.

The chain employs TRBV6-6 and TRBJ2-7, with 7 bases matching TRBD1. Trimming removed 4 bases from V and 0 bases from J; junction bases left unmatched: 6. Germline assignment: CDR1 MNHNY and CDR2 SVGAGI (reference sequence). This CDR3 comprises 15 residues. The CDR3 here is CASSLLTGLSYEQYF. CDR3 nucleotide sequence: TGTGCCAGCAGTTTATTGACAGGGCTCTCCTACGAGCAGTACTTC.

The CDR3 nucleotides are TGTGCCATCAGTGTTTTGGAGGACAGGCCTTCCTACGAGCAGTACTTC. Its translation: CAISVLEDRPSYEQYF. The chain recombines TRBV10-3 with TRBJ2-7; 7 bases align to TRBD1. Trimming removed 4 bases from V and 1 base from J; junction bases left unmatched: 10. The CDR3 contains 16 residues. Germline V gene data show CDR1 as ENHRY and CDR2 as SYGVKD.

The chain couples TRBV18 to TRBJ2-3; 14 bases are shared with TRBD2. This CDR3 has 18 residues. CDR1 and CDR2 (germline): KGHSH, LQKENI. After removal of 1 base from V and 6 bases from J, the junction contained 9 bases not matched to a gene. The CDR3 DNA reads TGTGCCAGCTCACCACTGTGGGGACTAGCGGGGGATAAGGATACGCAGTATTTT. Translating gives CASSPLWGLAGDKDTQYF.

The J gene is TRBJ1-5, the V gene TRBV6-1, with D unclear. V shed 5 bases and J shed 1 base, with 12 bases lying between them. CDR1 and CDR2 from the germline V gene are MNHNS and SASEGT. CDR3 length: 15 residues. For the CDR3, the DNA is TGTGCCAGCAGTTTGGTCGGCCAAAGCAATCAGCCCCAGCATTTT. Its protein product is CASSLVGQSNQPQHF.

The chain links TRBV5-8 to TRBJ2-7; D ambiguous. CDR1 and CDR2 from the germline V gene are SGHTS and YDEGEE. V was clipped by 4 bases and J by 3 bases, with 8 bases between them. The CDR3 loop spans 12 amino acids. The CDR3: CASSQSFYEQYF. The CDR3 nucleotides read TGTGCCAGCAGCCAATCATTCTACGAGCAGTACTTC.